A selection of T cell receptor beta chains follows, all from one sample in a study of cytomegalovirus exposure and HLA in healthy donors. Generated by immunoSEQ multiplex PCR, the TCRdb table keeps only in-frame clones and is missing some. The table lists 70,000 to 90,000 clones, 75% of them singletons. The sequencing input was PBMCs. These receptors all stem from a man aged 35-49 years in good health and CMV-seronegative. CDR3s include the opening cysteine and the closing phenylalanine or tryptophan.

V	J	CDR3
TRBV28	TRBJ1-2	CASTQGPGGDSYGYTF
TRBV5-1	TRBJ2-1	CASSLARGGATINEQFF
TRBV28	TRBJ1-4	CASRTTGPNEKLFF
TRBV2	TRBJ1-4	CASSVWQANEKLFF
TRBV9	TRBJ2-1	CASSVASSGPYNEQFF
TRBV5-4	TRBJ2-5	CASRGTSGEYF
TRBV6-1	TRBJ2-7	CASSVAGTGNGEQYF
TRBV6-6	TRBJ1-6	CASSYLNSPLHF
TRBV7-9	TRBJ2-2	CASTQSGAYESHTGELFF
TRBV13	TRBJ1-2	CASSFTGWGGYTF
TRBV7-9	TRBJ1-2	CASSSSGTGGGGYTF
TRBV2	TRBJ2-7	CASSEVRASDEQYF
TRBV5-1	TRBJ2-3	CASSLSGARTDTQYF
TRBV9	TRBJ1-4	CASSANPSRTGDVGKLFF
TRBV2	TRBJ1-6	CASGTGARIYNSPLHF
TRBV30	TRBJ1-6	CAWSVQGNNSPLHF
TRBV10-2	TRBJ1-2	CASSRAGSTFGYTF
TRBV7-6	TRBJ2-1	CASSLVRSSYNEQFF
TRBV28	TRBJ2-5	CASALLSAGQGSETQYF
TRBV7-9	TRBJ2-7	CASTKTGYEQYF
TRBV27	TRBJ1-2	CASTSTVNYGYTF
TRBV6-6	TRBJ1-5	CASSKTGGSQPQHF
TRBV19	TRBJ1-5	CASSMEGQGNQPQHF
TRBV5-1	TRBJ2-6	CASGTGLAGVRGANVLTF
TRBV19	TRBJ2-6	CASSRRSHSGEANVLTF
TRBV28	TRBJ2-5	CASSLAGRETQYF
TRBV7-8	TRBJ1-2	CASSLYSGQALSAF
TRBV28	TRBJ1-5	CASSLIRGGNQPQHF
TRBV5-4	TRBJ2-1	CASRRGDRTGEQFF
TRBV28	NA	CASSPGGGEQYF
TRBV5-4	TRBJ2-3	CASSSPTSGGEDTQYF
TRBV4-1	TRBJ2-7	CASSQPGLTLYEQYF
TRBV13	TRBJ2-5	CASSLERETQYF
TRBV5-8	TRBJ1-1	CASSLDWLNTEAFF
TRBV7-2	TRBJ1-4	CASSLLTGDEKLFF
TRBV9	TRBJ1-6	CASSARAGPNSPLHF
TRBV7-2	TRBJ2-7	CASSFLDEQYF
TRBV6-5	TRBJ1-5	CASRVDRGSNQPQHF
TRBV7-6	TRBJ2-1	CASSTDRYNEQFF
TRBV9	TRBJ2-1	CASSPDSSAYNEQFF
TRBV27	TRBJ1-2	CASSLSIRGNYGYTF
TRBV29-1	TRBJ2-7	CSVEAGPEQYF
TRBV30	TRBJ1-1	CAWSVFPMNTEAFF
TRBV15	TRBJ1-5	CATSTLSAKAGQPQHF
TRBV21-1	TRBJ2-7	CAAGVYGGRYEQYF
TRBV7-8	TRBJ2-7	CASSLAGYSGNEQYF
TRBV5-6	TRBJ2-7	CASTIRGEQYF
TRBV6-1	TRBJ1-2	CASSEAGDSSYGYTF
TRBV5-1	TRBJ2-3	CASRPDSTSTDTQYF
TRBV6-5	TRBJ1-5	CASRQNRNSNQPQHF
TRBV5-1	TRBJ2-1	CASSLGSGSLYEQFF
TRBV18	TRBJ2-1	CASSPISGRRGKGEQFF
TRBV30	TRBJ2-7	CAWSAGRAYEQYF
TRBV2	TRBJ1-1	CASDRTEAFF
TRBV23-1	TRBJ2-7	CASSQSVGTGGYEQYF
TRBV5-5	TRBJ1-1	CASNLNTEAFF
TRBV30	TRBJ1-1	CAWSVHQNTEAFF
TRBV2	TRBJ2-3	CASSDRDTQYF
TRBV27	TRBJ2-2	CASSPLGLATNTGELFF